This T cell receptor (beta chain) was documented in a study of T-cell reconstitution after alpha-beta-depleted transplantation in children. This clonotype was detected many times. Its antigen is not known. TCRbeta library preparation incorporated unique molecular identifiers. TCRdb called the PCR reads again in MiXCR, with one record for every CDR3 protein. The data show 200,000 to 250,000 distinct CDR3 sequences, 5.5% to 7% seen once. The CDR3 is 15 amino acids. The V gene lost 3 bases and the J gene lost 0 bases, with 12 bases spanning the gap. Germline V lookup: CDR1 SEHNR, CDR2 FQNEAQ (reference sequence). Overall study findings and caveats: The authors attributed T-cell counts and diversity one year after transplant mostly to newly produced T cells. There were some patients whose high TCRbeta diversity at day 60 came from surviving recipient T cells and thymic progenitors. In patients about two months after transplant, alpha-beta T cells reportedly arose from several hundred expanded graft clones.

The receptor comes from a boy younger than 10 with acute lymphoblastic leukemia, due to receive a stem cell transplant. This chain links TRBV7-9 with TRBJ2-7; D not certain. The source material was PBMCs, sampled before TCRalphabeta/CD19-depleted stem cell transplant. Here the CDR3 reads CASSFGNPASYEQYF. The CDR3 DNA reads TGTGCCAGCAGCTTTGGAAACCCCGCCTCCTACGAGCAGTACTTC.